The T cell receptor beta chain under discussion was sequenced for a study of T cell repertoires in cytomegalovirus infection. Study-level information: Shared public TCR beta signatures pointed to both CMV infection and a matching HLA type.

As concerns this clonotype: Its antigen remains unknown.

Findings and limits, study-wide: The ex vivo response showed dominance by HLA-C-restricted CMV-specific TCR beta clonotypes. Accumulated public TCR beta family frequency recognized individuals carrying CMV together with the relevant HLA.

Trimming removed 4 bases at V and 4 bases at J, with 10 bases between. Per the germline V gene, CDR1 is SGHAT and CDR2 is FQNNGV. This CDR3 is 13 amino acids long. TCRdb analysed the reads with MiXCR anew, one entry per CDR3 protein. The sample shows approximately 70,000 distinct CDR3 sequences, roughly 20% of them seen only once. Sequencing was carried out using PBMCs, sequenced either directly or after in vitro stimulation (not recorded which). The gene calls are TRBV11-2 and TRBJ1-2, with D maybe TRBD1 (5 bases). This TCR derives from a human donor in good health (CMV status not recorded). Some clones in this sample may be carry-over from other donors' samples. The CDR3 DNA reads as TGTGCCAGCAGCTCGAGACAGAGCTATGGCTACACCTTC. The encoded protein is CASSSRQSYGYTF.